This T cell receptor (beta chain) was captured by sequencing in a study of T-cell reconstitution after alpha-beta-depleted transplantation in children (dated by TCRdb to about 2016). In the study overall: The study quantitatively tracked T-cell immune reconstitution after TCRalphabeta/CD19-depleted allogeneic hematopoietic cell transplantation in children using TCR repertoire profiling. What the research found in general, with its limitations: Over subsequent months, a decline in hyperexpanded clone frequencies was noted, and after one year, T-cell counts and TCRbeta diversity were mostly ascribed to newly produced T cells. In some patients, high TCRbeta diversity at day 60 was attributed to recipient T cells and intrathymic progenitors that had survived conditioning. The apparently early recovery of alphabetaT-cell counts about two months after transplant reportedly depended on only several hundred rapidly expanded clones that came from non-depleted graft cells.

The label giving this sample's treatment or condition can be read as: allogeneic hematopoietic cell transplantation with graft depleted of TCRalphabeta T cells and CD19 B cells. The children who served as transplant recipients had been given grafts of TCRalphabeta/CD19-depleted allogeneic hematopoietic cells. With respect to this clonotype: The antigen it binds to is not known. No clone much larger than this one lies a single base away; base qualities are absent.

Libraries were built with PCR. Sequencing took place on an Illumina HiSeq 2500. Molecular barcoding was employed in the preparation of TCR libraries, with unique molecular identifiers being used to normalize TCRbeta repertoire quantification. The raw public reads went through TCRdb reprocessing: fastp at Q25, MiXCR clone calling, in-frame beta chains kept. Each CDR3 protein gets just one entry, which takes the most common genes and DNA from the rows behind it. The sample records about 900,000 distinct CDR3 sequences, about 30% of which are singletons. The ten top clones hold roughly 27% of the sample. Taken from the germline V gene, the CDR1 and CDR2 loops are LGHNA and YNFKEQ. V was cut back by 2 bases and J by 3 bases, leaving a gap of 11 bases between them. The CDR3 measures 14 amino acids from cysteine to phenylalanine. The only DNA kept is the CDR3, 42 bases in frame from the first base.

This specimen was PBMCs, mostly from graft donor cells, taken 360 days after TCRalphabeta/CD19-depleted stem cell transplant. The V and J genes are TRBV4-2 and TRBJ2-7, with the D assignment possibly TRBD1 or TRBD2, given 5 matching bases for each. This receptor was identified in a boy in the first two years of life who had a stem cell transplant for SCID, so the T cells may come from the graft donor. The DNA reads TGTGCCAGCAGCCAATGGGACCGCCGCTACGAGCAGTACTTC. The translation is CASSQWDRRYEQYF.